This entry is about one TCR beta chain. The sample comes from a study of OX40 agonist ivuxolimab in advanced cancers. On the study more broadly: Treatment of patients was with ivuxolimab, an agonistic anti-OX40 (CD134) antibody. Three patients, one with hepatocellular carcinoma and two with cutaneous melanoma, achieved partial responses. The study enrolled dose-escalation patients with hepatocellular carcinoma, melanoma, renal cell or head and neck cancer.

The method was immunoSEQ multiplex PCR; TCRdb's version includes in-frame clones alone and lacks a portion of them. The sample shows 68,000 or so clones, approximately 86% of them seen only once. V lost 2 bases and J 1 base, leaving 8 bases between the germline ends. Per germline, CDR1 MNHEY and CDR2 SMNVEV (reference sequence). CDR3 length: 14 residues. The chain joins TRBV27 to TRBJ1-1; perhaps TRBD1 as D (5 bases). The TCR originated in an adult with an advanced solid tumor such as melanoma, head and neck, liver or kidney cancer. Sequenced here: CD4+ or CD8+ T cells sorted from blood, sampled in a trial of the OX40 agonist ivuxolimab. DNA of the CDR3: TGTGCCAGCAGTTTACAGGGACGGAACACTGAAGCTTTCTTT. The encoded protein is CASSLQGRNTEAFF.